These T cell receptor beta chains were read from a single sample in a study of radiotherapy plus CTLA-4 blockade in lung cancer. TCRdb's copy holds only in-frame clones and misses some; the assay was immunoSEQ multiplex PCR. The table has about 120,000 clones, 70% to 90% seen once. The material was peripheral blood, obtained from a patient treated with radiotherapy plus ipilimumab. The receptors originated from a human donor with non-small cell lung cancer that progressed on radiotherapy plus ipilimumab. Both conserved end residues are part of each CDR3. Fields, in order: CDR3 protein, CDR3 DNA, D gene, V gene, J gene, clone size. The D gene is left open where the match is weak. Clone size is stated in some rows and not others, as once, few, many or a class when expanded.

cdr3_aa: CASSPPRAGGITYEQYF
cdr3_nt: TGTGCCAGCAGCCCACCACGGGCGGGAGGAATCACCTACGAGCAGTACTTC
d_call: TRBD2
v_call: TRBV7-9
j_call: TRBJ2-7
clone_size: -

cdr3_aa: CASSSDSSNQPQHF
cdr3_nt: TGTGCCAGCAGCTCGGACAGTAGCAATCAGCCCCAGCATTTT
d_call: -
v_call: TRBV7-9
j_call: TRBJ1-5
clone_size: once

cdr3_aa: CASSVVGKMETQYF
cdr3_nt: TGTGCCAGCAGCGTCGTCGGTAAAATGGAGACCCAGTACTTC
d_call: -
v_call: TRBV7-8
j_call: TRBJ2-5
clone_size: -

cdr3_aa: CASSLTGGTGELFF
cdr3_nt: TGTGCCAGCAGCTTGACAGGAGGCACCGGGGAGCTGTTTTTT
d_call: -
v_call: TRBV5-6
j_call: TRBJ2-2
clone_size: -

cdr3_aa: CASSQIGTSSSYEQYF
cdr3_nt: TGCGCCAGCAGCCAAATCGGGACTTCCAGCTCCTACGAGCAGTACTTC
d_call: -
v_call: TRBV4-1
j_call: TRBJ2-7
clone_size: once

cdr3_aa: CASSIGSSSGNTIYF
cdr3_nt: TGTGCCAGCAGCATAGGTTCTAGCTCTGGAAACACCATATATTTT
d_call: -
v_call: TRBV7-2
j_call: TRBJ1-3
clone_size: -

cdr3_aa: CASRLMKRREGWNNEQFF
cdr3_nt: TGTGCAAGTCGCTTAATGAAGAGGCGAGAAGGATGGAACAATGAGCAGTTCTTC
d_call: -
v_call: TRBV12-2
j_call: TRBJ2-1
clone_size: -

cdr3_aa: CASRSGSGTDTQYF
cdr3_nt: TGTGCCAGCCGCTCAGGGTCGGGCACAGATACGCAGTATTTT
d_call: -
v_call: TRBV5-4
j_call: TRBJ2-3
clone_size: once

cdr3_aa: CASMGIAKNIQYF
cdr3_nt: TGTGCCAGCATGGGGATAGCCAAAAACATTCAGTACTTC
d_call: -
v_call: TRBV6-1
j_call: TRBJ2-4
clone_size: -

cdr3_aa: CASSLDHEQFF
cdr3_nt: TGTGCCAGCAGCTTGGATCATGAGCAGTTCTTC
d_call: -
v_call: TRBV5-6
j_call: TRBJ2-1
clone_size: -

cdr3_aa: CASRIVGLGTDTQYF
cdr3_nt: TGTGCCAGCAGGATCGTGGGACTAGGGACAGATACGCAGTATTTT
d_call: TRBD2
v_call: TRBV2
j_call: TRBJ2-3
clone_size: -

cdr3_aa: CASSQDKLLRDRGKSTQYF
cdr3_nt: TGTGCCAGCAGCCAAGATAAGTTGTTACGGGACCGAGGAAAGAGTACGCAGTATTTT
d_call: -
v_call: TRBV14
j_call: TRBJ2-3
clone_size: once

cdr3_aa: CASSFQRLAETQYF
cdr3_nt: TGTGCCAGCAGTTTCCAAAGACTAGCAGAGACCCAGTACTTC
d_call: TRBD2
v_call: TRBV27
j_call: TRBJ2-5
clone_size: once

cdr3_aa: CASSGTSGNTIYF
cdr3_nt: TGCGCCAGCAGCGGGACCTCTGGAAACACCATATATTTT
d_call: -
v_call: TRBV5-1
j_call: TRBJ1-3
clone_size: -

cdr3_aa: CASSPKRQGQKNYGYTF
cdr3_nt: TGTGCCAGCTCACCCAAACGTCAGGGACAGAAAAACTATGGCTACACCTTC
d_call: TRBD1
v_call: TRBV18
j_call: TRBJ1-2
clone_size: -

cdr3_aa: CASSIGPSTDTQYF
cdr3_nt: TGTGCCAGTAGTATAGGCCCGAGCACAGATACGCAGTATTTT
d_call: -
v_call: TRBV19
j_call: TRBJ2-3
clone_size: -

cdr3_aa: CAWSGGSLQPQHF
cdr3_nt: TGTGCCTGGAGTGGGGGCAGTCTTCAGCCCCAGCATTTT
d_call: -
v_call: TRBV30
j_call: TRBJ1-5
clone_size: -

cdr3_aa: CASSPRAGVVSYEQYF
cdr3_nt: TGTGCCAGCAGTCCGCGAGCGGGAGTAGTTTCCTACGAGCAGTACTTC
d_call: TRBD2
v_call: TRBV28
j_call: TRBJ2-7
clone_size: -

cdr3_aa: CASSFPWTNGKNNEQFF
cdr3_nt: TGCGCCAGCAGCTTTCCCTGGACAAACGGAAAGAACAATGAGCAGTTCTTC
d_call: -
v_call: TRBV5-1
j_call: TRBJ2-1
clone_size: -

cdr3_aa: CASSQSGSGTRYEQYF
cdr3_nt: TGTGCCAGCTCTCAATCCGGTAGCGGGACCCGCTACGAGCAGTACTTC
d_call: TRBD2
v_call: TRBV18
j_call: TRBJ2-7
clone_size: -

cdr3_aa: CASSRPNQPQHF
cdr3_nt: TGTGCCAGCAGCCGCCCTAATCAGCCCCAGCATTTT
d_call: -
v_call: TRBV6-6
j_call: TRBJ1-5
clone_size: -

cdr3_aa: CASSPTTGRRREGLYNEQFF
cdr3_nt: TGTGCCAGTAGTCCCACGACAGGAAGGCGGCGTGAGGGACTGTACAATGAGCAGTTCTTC
d_call: -
v_call: TRBV19
j_call: TRBJ2-1
clone_size: -

cdr3_aa: CASSLGGTGELFF
cdr3_nt: TGTGCCAGCAGCTTGGGGGGGACCGGGGAGCTGTTTTTT
d_call: -
v_call: TRBV5-4
j_call: TRBJ2-2
clone_size: -

cdr3_aa: CASSPPPGGQGREQYF
cdr3_nt: TGTGCCAGCTCACCACCGCCGGGGGGACAGGGGCGCGAGCAGTACTTC
d_call: TRBD1
v_call: TRBV18
j_call: TRBJ2-7
clone_size: -

cdr3_aa: CAFETQGLEEAFF
cdr3_nt: TGCGCCTTCGAGACCCAGGGACTTGAGGAAGCTTTCTTT
d_call: -
v_call: TRBV10-1
j_call: TRBJ1-1
clone_size: -

cdr3_aa: CASSERTGGYYGYTF
cdr3_nt: TGTGCCAGTAGTGAGAGGACGGGAGGGTACTATGGCTACACCTTC
d_call: -
v_call: TRBV19
j_call: TRBJ1-2
clone_size: -

cdr3_aa: CASSSRRQGPNYGYTF
cdr3_nt: TGTGCCAGCAGTTCCCGGCGACAGGGACCTAACTATGGCTACACCTTC
d_call: TRBD1
v_call: TRBV6-6
j_call: TRBJ1-2
clone_size: -

cdr3_aa: CASSLWGLPGNYGYTF
cdr3_nt: TGTGCCAGCAGCTTATGGGGGTTGCCAGGGAACTATGGCTACACCTTC
d_call: -
v_call: TRBV11-2
j_call: TRBJ1-2
clone_size: -

cdr3_aa: CASSYDGSKAYNEQFF
cdr3_nt: TGTGCCAGCAGTTACGACGGGAGCAAAGCCTACAATGAGCAGTTCTTC
d_call: -
v_call: TRBV6-5
j_call: TRBJ2-1
clone_size: -

cdr3_aa: CASSLDSNQPQHF
cdr3_nt: TGCGCCAGCAGCTTGGATAGCAATCAGCCCCAGCATTTT
d_call: -
v_call: TRBV5-1
j_call: TRBJ1-5
clone_size: -

cdr3_aa: CASSLPGGYTF
cdr3_nt: TGTGCCAGCAGTCTTCCCGGGGGCTACACCTTC
d_call: -
v_call: TRBV6-1
j_call: TRBJ1-2
clone_size: once

cdr3_aa: CASSFSTLRGTEAFF
cdr3_nt: TGTGCCAGCAGCTTTAGTACACTTCGGGGCACTGAAGCTTTCTTT
d_call: -
v_call: TRBV7-9
j_call: TRBJ1-1
clone_size: -

cdr3_aa: CASSPTGQGHEKLFF
cdr3_nt: TGTGCCAGTAGTCCGACGGGACAGGGGCATGAAAAACTGTTTTTT
d_call: TRBD1
v_call: TRBV19
j_call: TRBJ1-4
clone_size: few

cdr3_aa: CASSPPKRDRVRQPQHF
cdr3_nt: TGTGCCAGCAGCCCTCCGAAGCGGGACAGGGTTCGTCAGCCCCAGCATTTT
d_call: TRBD1
v_call: TRBV9
j_call: TRBJ1-5
clone_size: -

cdr3_aa: CASSLVRSGRPNTGELFF
cdr3_nt: TGCGCCAGCAGCTTGGTTCGGAGCGGGAGGCCGAACACCGGGGAGCTGTTTTTT
d_call: TRBD2
v_call: TRBV5-1
j_call: TRBJ2-2
clone_size: once

cdr3_aa: CASSSRQGTGELFF
cdr3_nt: TGCGCCAGCAGCTCTCGGCAGGGCACCGGGGAGCTGTTTTTT
d_call: -
v_call: TRBV5-1
j_call: TRBJ2-2
clone_size: -

cdr3_aa: CASSVGEGPGYEQYF
cdr3_nt: TGTGCCAGCAGCGTAGGGGAGGGGCCCGGCTACGAGCAGTACTTC
d_call: TRBD2
v_call: TRBV9
j_call: TRBJ2-7
clone_size: -

cdr3_aa: CASSLSGTYHYEQYF
cdr3_nt: TGCGCCAGCAGCTTGTCGGGGACGTACCACTACGAGCAGTACTTC
d_call: -
v_call: TRBV5-1
j_call: TRBJ2-7
clone_size: -

cdr3_aa: CASSSQGFPGYTF
cdr3_nt: TGCGCCAGCAGCTCCCAGGGGTTTCCTGGCTACACCTTC
d_call: -
v_call: TRBV5-1
j_call: TRBJ1-2
clone_size: once

cdr3_aa: CASSGVAGGPGGTGELFF
cdr3_nt: TGTGCCAGCAGCGGGGTAGCGGGAGGGCCTGGGGGCACCGGGGAGCTGTTTTTT
d_call: TRBD2
v_call: TRBV7-8
j_call: TRBJ2-2
clone_size: -

cdr3_aa: CASNTVRDYEQYF
cdr3_nt: TGTGCCAGCAACACGGTGCGGGACTACGAGCAGTACTTC
d_call: -
v_call: TRBV2
j_call: TRBJ2-7
clone_size: -

cdr3_aa: CASRGRENQPQHF
cdr3_nt: TGTGCCAGCAGAGGGCGGGAGAATCAGCCCCAGCATTTT
d_call: -
v_call: TRBV2
j_call: TRBJ1-5
clone_size: -

cdr3_aa: CASSRYLWREDGLSSYNEQFF
cdr3_nt: TGTGCCAGTAGTAGGTATCTATGGCGGGAGGATGGGTTGAGCTCCTACAATGAGCAGTTCTTC
d_call: TRBD2
v_call: TRBV19
j_call: TRBJ2-1
clone_size: -

cdr3_aa: CASKIGTSGTGELFF
cdr3_nt: TGTGCCAGCAAGATCGGGACTAGCGGAACCGGGGAGCTGTTTTTT
d_call: TRBD2
v_call: TRBV10-3
j_call: TRBJ2-2
clone_size: once

cdr3_aa: CASSFIGVGGREKLFF
cdr3_nt: TGTGCCAGCAGCTTTATCGGGGTTGGGGGACGAGAAAAACTGTTTTTT
d_call: -
v_call: TRBV7-9
j_call: TRBJ1-4
clone_size: -

cdr3_aa: CASSLVGVNTGELFF
cdr3_nt: TGTGCCAGCAGCTTGGTGGGCGTGAACACCGGGGAGCTGTTTTTT
d_call: -
v_call: TRBV5-4
j_call: TRBJ2-2
clone_size: -

cdr3_aa: CASSSARTGGLWEQYF
cdr3_nt: TGTGCCAGCAGTTCGGCTAGGACAGGGGGCTTATGGGAGCAGTACTTC
d_call: TRBD1
v_call: TRBV27
j_call: TRBJ2-7
clone_size: -

cdr3_aa: CASSRQGSWTEAFF
cdr3_nt: TGTGCCAGCAGTCGACAGGGGAGTTGGACTGAAGCTTTCTTT
d_call: TRBD1
v_call: TRBV6-5
j_call: TRBJ1-1
clone_size: -

cdr3_aa: CASSEGAGVTYEQYF
cdr3_nt: TGTGCCAGCAGTGAAGGGGCTGGAGTTACCTACGAGCAGTACTTC
d_call: -
v_call: TRBV6-1
j_call: TRBJ2-7
clone_size: -

cdr3_aa: CASSSVRPDTQYF
cdr3_nt: TGTGCCAGCAGCTCAGTTAGGCCAGATACGCAGTATTTT
d_call: -
v_call: TRBV7-2
j_call: TRBJ2-3
clone_size: -

cdr3_aa: CASSPTPTPGRANEAFF
cdr3_nt: TGTGCCAGCTCCCCGACCCCTACCCCCGGACGGGCAAATGAAGCTTTCTTT
d_call: -
v_call: TRBV18
j_call: TRBJ1-1
clone_size: -

cdr3_aa: CAISVGTGELFF
cdr3_nt: TGTGCCATCAGTGTAGGGACAGGGGAGCTGTTTTTT
d_call: -
v_call: TRBV10-3
j_call: TRBJ2-2
clone_size: few

cdr3_aa: CASSSGHSVNSNQPQHF
cdr3_nt: TGTGCCAGCAGCTCGGGGCACTCGGTGAATTCAAATCAGCCCCAGCATTTT
d_call: -
v_call: TRBV7-6
j_call: TRBJ1-5
clone_size: once

cdr3_aa: CASSVQGTSGGLIRNEQFF
cdr3_nt: TGTGCCAGCAGCGTACAGGGGACTAGCGGGGGCCTCATAAGAAATGAGCAGTTCTTC
d_call: TRBD2
v_call: TRBV9
j_call: TRBJ2-1
clone_size: -

cdr3_aa: CASSTTPGGTEAFF
cdr3_nt: TGTGCCAGTAGCACAACACCGGGAGGGACTGAAGCTTTCTTT
d_call: -
v_call: TRBV19
j_call: TRBJ1-1
clone_size: -

cdr3_aa: CASSQPRGGGNTGELFF
cdr3_nt: TGCGCCAGCAGCCAACCTCGGGGGGGCGGGAACACCGGGGAGCTGTTTTTT
d_call: TRBD2
v_call: TRBV4-1
j_call: TRBJ2-2
clone_size: -

cdr3_aa: CASSRRGGEQDGYTF
cdr3_nt: TGTGCCAGCAGTAGGCGAGGGGGGGAGCAGGATGGCTACACCTTC
d_call: -
v_call: TRBV6-6
j_call: TRBJ1-2
clone_size: -